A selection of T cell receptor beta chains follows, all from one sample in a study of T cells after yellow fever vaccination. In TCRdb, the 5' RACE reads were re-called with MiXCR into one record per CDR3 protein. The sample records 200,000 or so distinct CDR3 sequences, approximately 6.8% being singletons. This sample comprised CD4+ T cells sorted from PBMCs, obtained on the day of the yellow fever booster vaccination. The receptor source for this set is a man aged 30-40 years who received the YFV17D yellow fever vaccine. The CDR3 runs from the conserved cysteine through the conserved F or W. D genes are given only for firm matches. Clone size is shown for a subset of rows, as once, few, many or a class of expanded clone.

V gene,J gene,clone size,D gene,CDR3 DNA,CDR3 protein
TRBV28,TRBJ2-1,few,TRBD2,TGTGCCAGCAGTTTGCTTGGCGGGAGCCCCTACAATGAGCAGTTCTTC,CASSLLGGSPYNEQFF
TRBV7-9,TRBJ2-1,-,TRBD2,TGTGCCAGCAAACTAGCGGGACTCGGGGGTGAGCAGTTCTTC,CASKLAGLGGEQFF
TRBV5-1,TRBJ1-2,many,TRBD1,TGCGCCAGCAGCTTGGAGGGACAGGTCTCCGGCTACACCTTC,CASSLEGQVSGYTF
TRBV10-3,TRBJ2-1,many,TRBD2,TGTGCCATCAGTGAGATCCAGGCCGGGAGGGATGAGCAGTTCTTC,CAISEIQAGRDEQFF
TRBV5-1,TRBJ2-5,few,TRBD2,TGCGCCAGCAGCTTGACTAGCGGGAGTTCTGAGACCCAGTACTTC,CASSLTSGSSETQYF
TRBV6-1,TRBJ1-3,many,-,TGTGCCAGCAGCCCCAGGGGATCGGGCGGAAACACCATATATTTT,CASSPRGSGGNTIYF
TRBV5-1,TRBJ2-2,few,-,TGCGCCAGCAGCTTGAATCGGGCAGGGTCCACCGGGGAGCTGTTTTTT,CASSLNRAGSTGELFF
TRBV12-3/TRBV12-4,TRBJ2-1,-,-,TGTGCCAGCAGTTCCCAACCGGGGACGGAGCAGTTCTTC,CASSSQPGTEQFF
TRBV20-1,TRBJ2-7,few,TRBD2,TGCAGTGCTAGAGCAACTAGCGGGAGCTACGAGCAGTACTTC,CSARATSGSYEQYF
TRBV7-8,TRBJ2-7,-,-,TGTGCCAGCAGCTTAGATCTCGGGACAAGGACCTACGAGCAGTACTTC,CASSLDLGTRTYEQYF
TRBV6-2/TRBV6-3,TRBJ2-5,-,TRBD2,TGTGCCAGCAGTCTCCGTTCCGGGACTAGCGGCCAAGAGACCCAGTACTTC,CASSLRSGTSGQETQYF
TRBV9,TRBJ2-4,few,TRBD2,TGTGCCAGCAGCGTAGGGACTAGCGGCCTTCTAGCCAAAAACATTCAGTACTTC,CASSVGTSGLLAKNIQYF
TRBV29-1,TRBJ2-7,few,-,TGCAGCGTTGGAGGGCTCCCGGATTCCGACGAGCAGTACTTC,CSVGGLPDSDEQYF
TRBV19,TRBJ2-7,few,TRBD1,TGTGCCAGTAGTAAAACCCCGGGACAGGCCTACCTCTCCTACGAGCAGTACTTC,CASSKTPGQAYLSYEQYF
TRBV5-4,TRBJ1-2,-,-,TGTGCCAGCAGCCCGGGACGGCTAAACTATGGCTACACCTTC,CASSPGRLNYGYTF
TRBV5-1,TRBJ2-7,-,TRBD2,TGCGCCAGCAGCTCTGGGACTAGCGGGATTCTCGAGCAGTACTTC,CASSSGTSGILEQYF
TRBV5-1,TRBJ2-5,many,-,TGCGCCAGCAGTGAAAGCCGCGAGACCCAGTACTTC,CASSESRETQYF
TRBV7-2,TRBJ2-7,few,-,TGTGCCAGCAGCAGCTTGGGGGCAGGGGACTACGAGCAGTACTTC,CASSSLGAGDYEQYF
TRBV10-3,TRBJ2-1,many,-,TGTGCCATCGGAGAGAGGGTAATGGAGTTCTTC,CAIGERVMEFF
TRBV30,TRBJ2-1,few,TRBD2,TGTGCCTGGAGTGTAGGGACTAGCGGATACAATGAGCAGTTCTTC,CAWSVGTSGYNEQFF
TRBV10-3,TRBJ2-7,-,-,TGTGCCATCAACGCAGGGGTAAACTACGAGCAGTACTTC,CAINAGVNYEQYF
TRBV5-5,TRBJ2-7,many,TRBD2,TGTGCCAGCAAAGATCTAGCGGGAGCAGGCTACGAGCAGTACTTC,CASKDLAGAGYEQYF
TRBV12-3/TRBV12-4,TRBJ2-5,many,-,TGTGCCAGCAGTCGGACGGGCGGGGAGACCCAGTACTTC,CASSRTGGETQYF
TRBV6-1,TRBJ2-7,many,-,TGTGCCAGCAGTGAAGCTATTGGACGGTTGGGCGAGCAGTACTTC,CASSEAIGRLGEQYF
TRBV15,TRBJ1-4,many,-,TGTGCCACCAGCAGAGCCCCTAATGAAAAACTGTTTTTT,CATSRAPNEKLFF
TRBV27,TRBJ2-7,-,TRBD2,TGTGCCAGCAGTGCCCGGGGTAGCGGGAGCCACGAGCAGTACTTC,CASSARGSGSHEQYF
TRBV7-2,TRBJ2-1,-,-,TGTGCCAGCAGCCCCCTGCTCTCTGGGATAGGCAATGAGCAGTTCTTC,CASSPLLSGIGNEQFF
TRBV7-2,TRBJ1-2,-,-,TGTGCCAGCAGCACCCGGTCAGGAGGGATTGGCTACACCTTC,CASSTRSGGIGYTF
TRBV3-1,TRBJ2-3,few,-,TGTGCCAGCAGCATGGCAGATACGCAGTATTTT,CASSMADTQYF
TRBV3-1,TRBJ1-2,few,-,TGTGCCAGCAGCCAAGAGGTCGGCTATGGCTACACCTTC,CASSQEVGYGYTF
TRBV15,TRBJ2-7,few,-,TGTGCCACCAGCAGAGATGGGCTAGTCTACGAGCAGTACTTC,CATSRDGLVYEQYF
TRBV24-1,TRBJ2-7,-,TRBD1,TGTGCCACCAGTGACCCGGACAGGGTTTGCGAGCAGTACTTC,CATSDPDRVCEQYF